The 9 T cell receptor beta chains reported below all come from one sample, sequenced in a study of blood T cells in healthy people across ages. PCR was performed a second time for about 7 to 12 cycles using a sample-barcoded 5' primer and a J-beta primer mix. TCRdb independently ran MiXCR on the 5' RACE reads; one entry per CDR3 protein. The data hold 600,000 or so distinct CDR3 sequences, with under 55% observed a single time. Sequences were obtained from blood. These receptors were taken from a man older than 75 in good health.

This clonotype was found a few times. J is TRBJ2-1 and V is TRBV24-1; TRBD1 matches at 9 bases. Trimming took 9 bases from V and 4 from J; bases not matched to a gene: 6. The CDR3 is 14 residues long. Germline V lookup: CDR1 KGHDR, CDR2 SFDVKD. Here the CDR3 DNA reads TGTGCCACCCATCCGGGACAGGGATACAATGAGCAGTTCTTC. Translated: CATHPGQGYNEQFF.

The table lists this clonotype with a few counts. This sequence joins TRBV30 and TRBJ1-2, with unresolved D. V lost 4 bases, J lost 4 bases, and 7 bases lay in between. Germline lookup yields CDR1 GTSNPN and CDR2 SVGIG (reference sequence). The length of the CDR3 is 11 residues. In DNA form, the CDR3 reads TGTGCCTGGACAACGGTCTATGGCTACACCTTC. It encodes CAWTTVYGYTF.

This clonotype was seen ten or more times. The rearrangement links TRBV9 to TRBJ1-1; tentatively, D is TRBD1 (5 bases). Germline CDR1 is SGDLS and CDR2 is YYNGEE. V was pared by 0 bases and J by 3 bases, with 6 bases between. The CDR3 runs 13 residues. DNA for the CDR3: TGTGCCAGCAGCGTAGGGGGGTACACTGAAGCTTTCTTT. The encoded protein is CASSVGGYTEAFF.

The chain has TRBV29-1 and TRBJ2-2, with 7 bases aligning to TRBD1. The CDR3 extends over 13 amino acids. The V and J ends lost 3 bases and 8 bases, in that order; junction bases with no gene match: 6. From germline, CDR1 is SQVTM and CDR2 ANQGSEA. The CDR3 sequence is CSVDLKGAGELFF. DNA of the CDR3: TGCAGCGTTGACCTGAAGGGGGCTGGGGAGCTGTTTTTT.

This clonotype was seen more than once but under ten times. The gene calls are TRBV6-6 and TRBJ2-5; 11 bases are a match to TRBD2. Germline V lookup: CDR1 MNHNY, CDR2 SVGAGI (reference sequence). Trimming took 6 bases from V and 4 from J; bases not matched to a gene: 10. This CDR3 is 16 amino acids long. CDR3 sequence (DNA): TGTGCCAGCAGCCCCCAGACTAGCGGGGTTGGAGAGACCCAGTACTTC. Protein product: CASSPQTSGVGETQYF.

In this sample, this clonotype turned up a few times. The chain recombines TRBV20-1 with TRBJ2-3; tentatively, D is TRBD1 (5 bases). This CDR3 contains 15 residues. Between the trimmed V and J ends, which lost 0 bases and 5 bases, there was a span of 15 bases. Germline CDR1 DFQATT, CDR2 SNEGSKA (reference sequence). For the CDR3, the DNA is TGCAGTGCTAGAGATCCGGCGCAGGGCGGAGATACGCAGTATTTT. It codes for CSARDPAQGGDTQYF.

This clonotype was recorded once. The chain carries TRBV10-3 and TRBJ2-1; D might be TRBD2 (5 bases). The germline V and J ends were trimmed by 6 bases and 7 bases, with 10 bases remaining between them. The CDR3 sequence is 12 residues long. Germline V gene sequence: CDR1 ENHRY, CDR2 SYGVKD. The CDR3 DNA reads TGTGCCATCAGCGCCGGCGGGAATGAGCAGTTCTTC. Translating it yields CAISAGGNEQFF.

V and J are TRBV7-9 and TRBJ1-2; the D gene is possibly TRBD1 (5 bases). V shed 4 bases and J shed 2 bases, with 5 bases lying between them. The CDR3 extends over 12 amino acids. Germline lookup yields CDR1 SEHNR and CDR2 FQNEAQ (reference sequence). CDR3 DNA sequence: TGTGCCAGCAGCTGGGACAACTATGGCTACACCTTC. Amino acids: CASSWDNYGYTF. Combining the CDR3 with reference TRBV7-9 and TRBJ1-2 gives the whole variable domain DTGVSQNPRHKITKRGQNVTFRCDPISEHNRLYWYRQTLGQGPEFLTYFQNEAQLEKSRLLSDRFSAERPKGSFSTLEIQRTEQGDSAMYLCASSWDNYGYTFGSGTRLTVV.

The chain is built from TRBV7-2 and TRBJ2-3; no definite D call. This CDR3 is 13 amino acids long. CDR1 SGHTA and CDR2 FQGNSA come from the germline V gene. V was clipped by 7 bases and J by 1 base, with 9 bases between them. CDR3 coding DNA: TGTGCCAGCAACCTCAAGGGCACAGATACGCAGTATTTT. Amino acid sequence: CASNLKGTDTQYF.